Each of the 22 T cell receptor beta chains below was sequenced from the same sample in a study of CD8+ T cells in alopecia areata. Extracted from the samples, RNA was reverse transcribed into cDNA to serve as the sequencing template. Sequencing used immunoSEQ multiplex PCR; TCRdb keeps in-frame clones, though not all of them. The sample has about 130,000 clones, roughly three fifths seen once. The material was CD4+ T cells sorted from blood, obtained at week 0. The receptor source for this set is a human donor with alopecia areata.

V gene TRBV25-1 combines with J gene TRBJ2-7; D is uncertain. Germline lookup yields CDR1 MGHDK and CDR2 SYGVNS. Deletions cut 3 bases from V and 4 bases from J, with 1 base between. There are 10 residues in the CDR3. The CDR3, as DNA: TGTGCCAGCAGTGAGTACGAGCAGTACTTC. This encodes CASSEYEQYF.

This sequence joins TRBV28 and TRBJ1-2; possibly TRBD1 for D (5 bases). Germline V gives CDR1 MDHEN, CDR2 SYDVKM. Trimming left V 0 bases short and J 4 bases short, with 12 bases between. The CDR3 contains 15 residues. The CDR3 sequence is CASSLWRGGGYGYTF. CDR3 coding DNA: TGTGCCAGCAGTTTATGGAGGGGTGGAGGCTATGGCTACACCTTC.

The sample holds a few counts of this clone. V and J are TRBV11-3 and TRBJ2-1; 7 bases match TRBD1. With 5 bases clipped from V and 4 bases from J, the junction kept 11 bases outside the gene matches. Germline lookup yields CDR1 SGHNT and CDR2 YENEEA. The CDR3 length is 16 residues. The CDR3 DNA follows: TGTGCCAGCAGCCCCCTCCCGGGACAGATATACAATGAGCAGTTCTTC. Translated, it gives CASSPLPGQIYNEQFF.

The rearrangement uses TRBV27 and TRBJ1-2, with a tentative D call TRBD1 (5 bases). The ends were cut back, 2 bases at V and 4 bases at J, with 14 bases in the middle. CDR3 length equals 15 residues. The V gene's germline CDR1 is MNHEY and CDR2 SMNVEV (reference sequence). The CDR3 sequence is CASSLRRQGPYGYTF. The CDR3 bases are TGTGCCAGCAGTTTAAGAAGGCAGGGACCCTATGGCTACACCTTC.

This chain uses TRBV7-6 with TRBJ2-5; TRBD2 might be the D (6 bases). Germline V lookup: CDR1 SGHVS, CDR2 FNYEAQ. The CDR3 is 14 residues long. Deletions cut 4 bases from V and 5 bases from J, with 14 bases between. The CDR3 DNA is TGTGCCAGCAGCTCGTCCGGACTACCCGAGACCCAGTACTTC. Translated, it gives CASSSSGLPETQYF.

This chain uses TRBV5-1 with TRBJ1-2; possible D gene TRBD1, 6 bases. V lost 0 bases and J 6 bases, leaving 12 bases between the germline ends. Germline assignment: CDR1 SGHRS and CDR2 YFSETQ. The CDR3 is made up of 14 amino acids. CDR3 sequence reads: CASSLAQGKDGYTF. The CDR3, as DNA: TGCGCCAGCAGCTTGGCTCAGGGGAAGGATGGCTACACCTTC.

J is TRBJ1-5 and V is TRBV6-5, with no clear D. V gave up 5 bases and J gave up 4 bases, with 6 bases separating them. Germline assignment: CDR1 MNHEY and CDR2 SVGAGI. This CDR3 comprises 12 residues. The CDR3 protein is CASSLLNQPQHF. DNA for the CDR3: TGTGCCAGCAGTCTTCTAAATCAGCCCCAGCATTTT.

A few counts support this clone. The identical CDR3 is also encoded by other nucleotide sequences in the sample. The rearrangement joins TRBV6-6 to TRBJ2-5; D not resolved. Between the trimmed V and J ends, which lost 2 bases and 2 bases, there was a span of 3 bases. The CDR3 loop spans 12 amino acids. Germline CDR1 is MNHNY and CDR2 is SVGAGI (reference sequence). CDR3 nucleotide sequence: TGTGCCAGCAGTTACCGACAAGAGACCCAGTACTTC. Its protein is CASSYRQETQYF.

The rearrangement uses TRBV10-3 and TRBJ2-5; 16 nucleotides agree with TRBD2. V lost 10 bases to trimming and J lost 3 bases; unmatched junction nucleotides: 2. Germline values: CDR1 ENHRY, CDR2 SYGVKD. The CDR3 covers 14 residues. CDR3 DNA sequence: TGTGCCACCGGGACTAGCGGGAGGGAAGAGACCCAGTACTTC. Its protein product is CATGTSGREETQYF.

The rearrangement uses TRBV5-1 and TRBJ2-1, with D uncertain. Germline V gene data show CDR1 as SGHRS and CDR2 as YFSETQ. V shed 2 bases and J shed 1 base, with 4 bases lying between them. This CDR3 is built from 13 residues. CDR3 bases: TGCGCCAGCAGCTTCCAGTCCTACAATGAGCAGTTCTTC. As protein: CASSFQSYNEQFF.

This rearrangement joins TRBV7-7 to TRBJ2-7, with D possibly being TRBD1 or TRBD2 (5 bases each). The CDR3 is 12 residues long. Germline V gene lookup returns CDR1 SSHAT and CDR2 FNYEAQ (reference sequence). With 2 bases removed from V and 7 bases from J, the gap between germline ends came to 9 bases. This CDR3 reads CASSLQGGEQYF. Written as DNA, the CDR3 is TGTGCCAGCAGCTTACAGGGCGGGGAGCAGTACTTC.

The chain joins TRBV6-5 to TRBJ2-5, with 10 positions matching TRBD2. The V segment lost 0 bases and the J segment 6 bases; nucleotides outside the gene matches: 4. CDR1 MNHEY and CDR2 SVGAGI come from the germline V gene. This CDR3 comprises 15 residues. The CDR3 reads CASSYSASGRKTQYF. CDR3 DNA: TGTGCCAGCAGTTACTCGGCTAGCGGGAGAAAGACCCAGTACTTC.

For the CDR3, the DNA is TGTGCCAGCAGCTTCCGACAGGGGGCTGAAGCTTTCTTT. Its protein is CASSFRQGAEAFF. The J gene is TRBJ1-1, the V gene TRBV7-2; 9 bases are shared with TRBD1. V gave up 3 bases and J gave up 6 bases; unmatched junction bases: 2. Germline V gene sequence: CDR1 SGHTA, CDR2 FQGNSA. The CDR3 has 13 residues.

As for this clone: This sample also contains other DNA sequences that code for the same CDR3. V is TRBV5-1 and J is TRBJ2-6, with 8 bases that match TRBD1. Germline values: CDR1 SGHRS, CDR2 YFSETQ. V trimming: 2 bases; J trimming: 1 base; junction bases outside the gene matches: 8. This CDR3 has 18 residues. CDR3 nucleotides: TGCGCCAGCAGCTTCTCCGGGACAGGAGCTTCTGGGGCCAACGTCCTGACTTTC. Encoded protein: CASSFSGTGASGANVLTF.

This clone is a singleton in its sample. V usage is TRBV5-1 and J usage is TRBJ2-2; 8 positions agree with TRBD2. V was clipped by 0 bases and J by 5 bases; unmatched bases: 0. Per germline, CDR1 SGHRS and CDR2 YFSETQ. The CDR3 sequence is 14 residues long. The CDR3 region is CASSLGLATGELFF. CDR3 sequence (DNA): TGCGCCAGCAGCTTGGGACTAGCGACCGGGGAGCTGTTTTTT.

This clone was counted a single time. This chain links TRBV28 with TRBJ2-5, with D maybe TRBD2 (7 bases). Trimming pared 2 bases from V and 5 bases from J, leaving 15 bases between. Per germline, CDR1 MDHEN and CDR2 SYDVKM. This CDR3 is 15 amino acids long. The CDR3 here is CASSLQGGAGETQYF. CDR3 DNA: TGTGCCAGCAGTTTACAAGGGGGGGCCGGTGAGACCCAGTACTTC. The full variable domain, with the rest looked up from reference TRBV28 and TRBJ2-5, is DVKVTQSSRYLVKRTGEKVFLECVQDMDHENMFWYRQDPGLGLRLIYFSYDVKMKEKGDIPEGYSVSREKKERFSLILESASTNQTSMYLCASSLQGGAGETQYFGPGTRLLVL.

This clone was detected a few times. J is TRBJ2-1 and V is TRBV5-1, with no clear D. V lost 0 bases, J lost 6 bases, and 16 bases lay in between. The CDR3 length is 16 residues. Per the germline V gene, CDR1 is SGHRS and CDR2 is YFSETQ. CDR3 in amino acids: CASSLADFGEANEQFF. CDR3 coding DNA: TGCGCCAGCAGCTTGGCCGATTTCGGTGAAGCCAATGAGCAGTTCTTC.

The V and J genes are TRBV18 and TRBJ1-5; D is possibly TRBD1 (5 bases). Trimming removed 2 bases at V and 7 bases at J, with 15 bases between. The CDR3 has 15 residues. Germline V gives CDR1 KGHSH, CDR2 LQKENI. The CDR3 DNA follows: TGTGCCAGCTCACCATTCAGGGAATCAGGCCAGCCCCAGCATTTT. It is translated as CASSPFRESGQPQHF.

Turning to this clone: An end of the junction does not agree with germline; a read error may underlie this. The V and J genes are TRBV5-6 and TRBJ2-7; D is possibly TRBD1 (6 bases). The CDR3 consists of 15 residues. CDR1 is SGHDT, CDR2 YYEEEE, per germline. CDR3: CVSSRGQSSSYEQYF. CDR3 coding DNA: TGTGTCAGCAGCAGGGGACAATCGAGCTCCTACGAGCAGTACTTC.

The CDR3 nucleotides read TGCGCCAGCAGCCAAGTGGGGACATCGGCCTACGAGCAGTACTTC. Its protein product is CASSQVGTSAYEQYF. The chain uses TRBV4-1 and TRBJ2-7, with a weak D call TRBD1 (6 bases). The V end was cut by 1 base, the J end by 2 bases, with 12 bases between. CDR1 is MGHRA, CDR2 YSYEKL, per germline. The CDR3 is 15 amino acids.

This clone showed up just a few times. V is TRBV28 and J is TRBJ2-7, with 9 bases lining up with TRBD1. Trimming took 6 bases from V and 4 from J; bases not matched to a gene: 1. The CDR3 has 12 residues. The germline CDR1 and CDR2 sequences are MDHEN and SYDVKM. The CDR3 here is CASRDRGYEQYF. CDR3 nucleotide sequence: TGTGCCAGCAGGGACAGGGGATACGAGCAGTACTTC.

V is TRBV21-1 and J is TRBJ2-2; the table assigns TRBD2, which was not confirmed against the DNA. TRBV21-1 is a pseudogene locus. CDR3 length: 15 residues. The CDR3 DNA reads as TGTGCCAGCAGCACTAGCGGATCGAACACCGGGGAGCTGTTTTTT. Its protein is CASSTSGSNTGELFF.